Shown below are 9 T cell receptor beta chains from a single sample sequenced in a study of T cell responses to AZD1222 COVID-19 vaccine. Libraries were prepared by immunoSEQ multiplex PCR; TCRdb keeps only in-frame clonotypes and omits some of them. The repertoire holds 7,500 to 8,500 clones, with roughly 90% as singletons. The starting material was peripheral blood, obtained 28 days after the second AZD1222 dose. These receptors all come from an adult who received the AZD1222 COVID-19 vaccine.

The CDR3 region has the DNA TGTGCCAGCAGCTTAAGAGCGGGACACAATGAGCAGTTCTTC. This codes for CASSLRAGHNEQFF. This chain uses TRBV11-3 with TRBJ2-1; the match to TRBD2 covers 7 bases. Trimming at V came to 2 bases and at J to 5 bases, leaving 3 bases not matched to a gene. Germline V lookup: CDR1 SGHNT, CDR2 YENEEA. This CDR3 has 14 residues. The full variable domain, with the rest looked up from reference TRBV11-3 and TRBJ2-1, is EAGVVQSPRYKIIEKKQPVAFWCNPISGHNTLYWYLQNLGQGPELLIRYENEEAVDDSQLPKDRFSAERLKGVDSTLKIQPAELGDSAVYLCASSLRAGHNEQFFGPGTRLTVL.

The CDR3 reads CASSDSAGATDTQYF. The CDR3 DNA reads as TGTGCCAGCAGTGACTCGGCGGGGGCCACAGATACGCAGTATTTT. This chain links TRBV6-4 with TRBJ2-3; D might be TRBD2 (7 bases). Germline CDR1 and CDR2: MRHNA and SNTAGT. The ends were cut back, 0 bases at V and 2 bases at J, with 9 bases in the middle. The CDR3 totals 15 residues.

The sample holds a few counts of this clone. The chain is built from TRBV16 and TRBJ2-2; D gene unclear. In germline, CDR1 is KGHSY, CDR2 FQNENV. V was cut by 4 bases and J by 0 bases, with 12 bases left in between. The CDR3 totals 16 residues. CDR3 coding DNA: TGTGCCAGCAGCCGCACTCACATCCCGAACACCGGGGAGCTGTTTTTT. It is translated as CASSRTHIPNTGELFF.

The J gene is TRBJ1-3, the V gene TRBV5-4; the D gene is possibly TRBD1 (5 bases). The CDR3 covers 15 residues. V dropped 1 base and J dropped 4 bases, with 12 bases sitting between them. In germline, CDR1 is SGHNT, CDR2 YYREEE (reference sequence). The CDR3 sequence is CASSLFGGAGNTIYF. CDR3 DNA sequence: TGTGCCAGCAGCTTGTTCGGGGGAGCCGGAAACACCATATATTTT.

This clone was recorded once. The chain combines TRBV12-3 or TRBV12-4 with TRBJ1-1; D ambiguous. The CDR3 is made up of 11 amino acids. The germline V and J ends were trimmed by 6 bases and 10 bases, with 12 bases remaining between them. Here the CDR3 reads CASSSKGPAFF. The CDR3 region has the DNA TGTGCCAGCAGCTCAAAAGGCCCAGCTTTCTTT.

The V call is TRBV19, the J call TRBJ2-2; D gene unclear. The CDR3 has 12 amino acids. V was clipped by 1 base and J by 8 bases, with 5 bases between them. Germline V CDR1 and CDR2: LNHDA, SQIVND (reference sequence). In nucleotides, the CDR3 is TGTGCCAGTAGTATAGTAGGTGGGGAGCTGTTTTTT. Protein: CASSIVGGELFF.

The chain joins TRBV4-2 to TRBJ1-1; a possible D gene is TRBD1 (5 bases). The CDR3 contains 16 residues. The germline V gene has CDR1 LGHNA and CDR2 YNFKEQ. Trimming took off 0 bases at V and 7 bases at J, with 18 bases between the two ends. CDR3 coding DNA: TGTGCCAGCAGCCAAGATAAAGTAAGGGGAGGGGATGAAGCTTTCTTT. Protein: CASSQDKVRGGDEAFF.

As regards this clone: The junction differs from germline at one of its ends, possibly a read error. The rearrangement links TRBV29-1 to TRBJ2-3; 10 bases are a match to TRBD1. Per germline, CDR1 SQVTM and CDR2 ANQGSEA. This CDR3 region has 18 residues. The chain's CDR3 is CSLEGVGGTGASTDTQYF. The CDR3, as DNA: TGCAGCCTTGAAGGTGTTGGGGGGACAGGGGCTAGCACAGATACGCAGTATTTT.

This clone appeared a single time. This chain connects TRBV24-1 to TRBJ2-3; a weak D match, TRBD2 (5 bases). Germline lookup yields CDR1 KGHDR and CDR2 SFDVKD. The CDR3 loop spans 16 amino acids. The V and J ends lost 4 bases and 6 bases respectively, with 19 bases between them. CDR3 loop: CATSEPDSRGQDTQYF. In DNA form, the CDR3 reads TGTGCCACCAGTGAGCCCGATAGTCGAGGGCAGGATACGCAGTATTTT.